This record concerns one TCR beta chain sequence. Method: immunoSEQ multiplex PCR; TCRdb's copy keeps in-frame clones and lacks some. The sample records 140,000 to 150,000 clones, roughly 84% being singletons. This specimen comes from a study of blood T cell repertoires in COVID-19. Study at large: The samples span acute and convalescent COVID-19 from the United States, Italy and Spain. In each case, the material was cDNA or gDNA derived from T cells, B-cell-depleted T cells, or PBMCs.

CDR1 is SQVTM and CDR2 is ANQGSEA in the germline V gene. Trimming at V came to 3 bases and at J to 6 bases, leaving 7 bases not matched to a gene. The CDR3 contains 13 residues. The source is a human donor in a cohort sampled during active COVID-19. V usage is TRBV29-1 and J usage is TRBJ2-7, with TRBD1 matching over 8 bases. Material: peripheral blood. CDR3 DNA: TGCAGCGTTGAGGGACAGGCTTCTACCGAGCAGTACTTC. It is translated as CSVEGQASTEQYF.